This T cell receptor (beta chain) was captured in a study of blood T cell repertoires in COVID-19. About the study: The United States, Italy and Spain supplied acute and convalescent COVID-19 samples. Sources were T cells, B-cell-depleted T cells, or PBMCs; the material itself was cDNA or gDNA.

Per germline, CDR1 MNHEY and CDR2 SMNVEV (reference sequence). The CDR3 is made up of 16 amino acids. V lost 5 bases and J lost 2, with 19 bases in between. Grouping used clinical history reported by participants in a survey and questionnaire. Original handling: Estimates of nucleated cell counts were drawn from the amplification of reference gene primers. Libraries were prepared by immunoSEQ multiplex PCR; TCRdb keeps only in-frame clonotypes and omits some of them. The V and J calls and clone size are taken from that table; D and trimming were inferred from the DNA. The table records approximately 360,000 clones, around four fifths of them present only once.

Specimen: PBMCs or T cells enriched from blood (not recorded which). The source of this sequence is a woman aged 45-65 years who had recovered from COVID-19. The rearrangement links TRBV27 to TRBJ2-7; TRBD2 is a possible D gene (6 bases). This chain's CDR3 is CASSPTFGRGTYEQYF. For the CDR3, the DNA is TGTGCCAGCAGTCCTACCTTCGGGAGAGGTACCTACGAGCAGTACTTC.